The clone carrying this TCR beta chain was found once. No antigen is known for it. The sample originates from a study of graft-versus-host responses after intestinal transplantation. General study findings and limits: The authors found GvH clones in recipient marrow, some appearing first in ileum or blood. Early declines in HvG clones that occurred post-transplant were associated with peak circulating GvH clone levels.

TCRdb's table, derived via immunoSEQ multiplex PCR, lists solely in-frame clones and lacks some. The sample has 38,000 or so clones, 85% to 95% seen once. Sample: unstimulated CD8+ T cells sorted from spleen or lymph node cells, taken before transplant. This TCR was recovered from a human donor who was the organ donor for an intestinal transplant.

The CDR3 spells CASSLDGWRANTEAFF. DNA of the CDR3: TGTGCCAGCAGCTTAGATGGGTGGCGGGCGAACACTGAAGCTTTCTTT. The chain carries TRBV7-9 and TRBJ1-1; D is unclear. Germline V gives CDR1 SEHNR, CDR2 FQNEAQ (reference sequence). There are 16 residues in the CDR3. Trimming took off 1 base at V and 1 base at J, with 13 bases between the two ends.